The source of this T cell receptor (beta chain) is a study of CD8 T cells in ankylosing spondylitis. This clonotype was recorded many times. The antigen is unknown. The study's findings and limits: Relatively rare in peripheral blood, disease-linked clones were also CD8+. A TCR beta motif of fewer than ten highly homologous variants appeared characteristic of ankylosing spondylitis blood. Earlier reports found some motif variants in synovial fluid and blood in reactive arthritis.

This CDR3 comprises 16 residues. With V trimmed by 5 bases and J by 4 bases, 7 bases remained unmatched. The germline V gene has CDR1 DFQATT and CDR2 SNEGSKA (reference sequence). Scientists made TCR beta libraries using quantitative 5'-RACE with molecular barcodes. TCRdb itself ran the 5' RACE reads through MiXCR, one entry per CDR3 protein. The sample includes some 240,000 distinct CDR3 sequences, roughly 25% seen only once; the top ten take around 0.58%. V usage is TRBV20-1 and J usage is TRBJ2-3; 15 nucleotides line up with TRBD2. The TCR originated in a male donor with ankylosing spondylitis or in good health (not recorded which). Sequenced input: blood, either unsorted or a sorted T cell fraction (not recorded which). DNA of the CDR3: TGCAGTGCTGCCGGGACTAGCGGGGGGCTCGCAGATACGCAGTATTTT. Translating gives CSAAGTSGGLADTQYF.